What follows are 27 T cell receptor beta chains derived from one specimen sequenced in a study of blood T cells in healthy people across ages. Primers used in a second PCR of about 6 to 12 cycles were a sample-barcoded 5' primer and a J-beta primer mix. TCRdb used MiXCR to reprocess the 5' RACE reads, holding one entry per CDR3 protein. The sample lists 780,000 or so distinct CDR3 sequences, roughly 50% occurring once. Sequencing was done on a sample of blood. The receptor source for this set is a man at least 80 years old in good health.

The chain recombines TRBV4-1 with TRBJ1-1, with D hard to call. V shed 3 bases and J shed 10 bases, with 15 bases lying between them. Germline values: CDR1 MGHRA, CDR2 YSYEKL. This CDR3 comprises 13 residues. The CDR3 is CASSHPVGPGAFF. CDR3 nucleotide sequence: TGCGCCAGCAGCCACCCAGTAGGACCTGGAGCTTTCTTT.

The CDR3 here is CASSQTLRETQYF. The DNA for the CDR3 is TGTGCCAGCAGCCAAACATTACGGGAGACCCAGTACTTC. This rearrangement joins TRBV4-2 to TRBJ2-5; the D is unclear. The CDR3 spans 13 residues. V was trimmed by 2 bases and J by 5 bases, leaving 9 bases between them. Germline V CDR1 and CDR2: LGHNA, YNFKEQ.

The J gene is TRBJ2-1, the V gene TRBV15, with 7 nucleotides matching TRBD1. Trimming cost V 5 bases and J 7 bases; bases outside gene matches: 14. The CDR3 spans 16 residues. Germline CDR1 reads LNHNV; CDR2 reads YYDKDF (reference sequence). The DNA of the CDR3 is TGTGCCACCAGCTCAAGCCAAGGGGGCCGTCTGAATGAGCAGTTCTTC. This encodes CATSSSQGGRLNEQFF.

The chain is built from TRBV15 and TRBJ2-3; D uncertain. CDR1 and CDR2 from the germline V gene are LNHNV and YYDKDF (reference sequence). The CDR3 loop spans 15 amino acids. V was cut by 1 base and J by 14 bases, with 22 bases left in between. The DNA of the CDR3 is TGTGCCACCAGCAGAGTAGAACTTGGGCACAGATACGCGTATTTT. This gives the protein CATSRVELGHRYAYF.

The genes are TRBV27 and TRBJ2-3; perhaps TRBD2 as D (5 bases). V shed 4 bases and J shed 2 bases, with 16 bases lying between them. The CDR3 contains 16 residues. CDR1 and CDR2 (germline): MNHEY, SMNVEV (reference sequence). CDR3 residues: CASSSLLRGYTDTQYF. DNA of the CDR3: TGTGCCAGCAGTTCCCTCCTACGGGGATACACAGATACGCAGTATTTT.

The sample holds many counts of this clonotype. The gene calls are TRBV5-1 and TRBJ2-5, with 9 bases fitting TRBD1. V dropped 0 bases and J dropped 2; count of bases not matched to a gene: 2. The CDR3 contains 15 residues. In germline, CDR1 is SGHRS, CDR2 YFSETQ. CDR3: CASSLDGTGQETQYF. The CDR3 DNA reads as TGCGCCAGCAGCTTGGACGGGACAGGGCAAGAGACCCAGTACTTC.

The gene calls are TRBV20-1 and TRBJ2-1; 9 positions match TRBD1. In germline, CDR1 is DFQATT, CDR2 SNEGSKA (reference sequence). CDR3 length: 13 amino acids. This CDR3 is CSLRDRASETQFF. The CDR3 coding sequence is TGCAGCCTACGGGACAGGGCATCGGAGACCCAGTTCTTC.

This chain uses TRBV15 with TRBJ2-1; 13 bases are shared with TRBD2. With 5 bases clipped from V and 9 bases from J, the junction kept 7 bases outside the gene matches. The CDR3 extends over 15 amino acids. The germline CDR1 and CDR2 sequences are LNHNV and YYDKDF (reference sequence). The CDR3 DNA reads TGTGCCACCAGCTCCACTAGCGGGGGGGCCAGTGAGCAGTTCTTC. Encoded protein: CATSSTSGGASEQFF.

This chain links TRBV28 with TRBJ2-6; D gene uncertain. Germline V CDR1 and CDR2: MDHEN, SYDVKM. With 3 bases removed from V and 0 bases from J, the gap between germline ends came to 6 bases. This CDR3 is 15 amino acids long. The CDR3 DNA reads TGTGCCAGCAGTTTCCACCACTCTGGGGCCAACGTCCTGACTTTC. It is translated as CASSFHHSGANVLTF.

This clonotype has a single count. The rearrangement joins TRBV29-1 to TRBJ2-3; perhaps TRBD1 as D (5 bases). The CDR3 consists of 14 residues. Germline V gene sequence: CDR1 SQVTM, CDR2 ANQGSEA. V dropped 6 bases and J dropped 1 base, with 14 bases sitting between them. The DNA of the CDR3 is TGCAGCGTCCTCCCTGGACACCGCACAGATACGCAGTATTTT. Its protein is CSVLPGHRTDTQYF.

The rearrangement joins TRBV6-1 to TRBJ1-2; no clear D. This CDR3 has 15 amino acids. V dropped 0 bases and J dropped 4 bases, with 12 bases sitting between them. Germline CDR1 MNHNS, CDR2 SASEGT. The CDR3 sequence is CASSEALRERYGYTF. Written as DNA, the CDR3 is TGTGCCAGCAGTGAAGCGCTCCGGGAGCGCTATGGCTACACCTTC.

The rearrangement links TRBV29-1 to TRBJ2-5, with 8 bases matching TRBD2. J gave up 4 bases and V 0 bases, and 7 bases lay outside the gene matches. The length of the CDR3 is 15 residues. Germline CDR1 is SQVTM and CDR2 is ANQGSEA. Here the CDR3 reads CSVEDLRGARETQYF. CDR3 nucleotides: TGCAGCGTTGAAGATCTGCGGGGGGCGAGAGAGACCCAGTACTTC.

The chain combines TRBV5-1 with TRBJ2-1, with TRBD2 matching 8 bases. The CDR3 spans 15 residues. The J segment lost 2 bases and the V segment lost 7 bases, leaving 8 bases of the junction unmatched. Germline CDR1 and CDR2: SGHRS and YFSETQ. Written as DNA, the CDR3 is TGCGCCAGCCGAGCAGGACTAGCAGCCTACAATGAGCAGTTCTTC. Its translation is CASRAGLAAYNEQFF.

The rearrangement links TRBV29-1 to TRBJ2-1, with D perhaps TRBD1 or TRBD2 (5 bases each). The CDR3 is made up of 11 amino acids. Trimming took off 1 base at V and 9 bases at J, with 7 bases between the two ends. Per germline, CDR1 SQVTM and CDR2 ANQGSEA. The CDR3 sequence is CSVEGGSEQFF. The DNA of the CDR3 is TGCAGCGTTGAAGGGGGGTCTGAGCAGTTCTTC.

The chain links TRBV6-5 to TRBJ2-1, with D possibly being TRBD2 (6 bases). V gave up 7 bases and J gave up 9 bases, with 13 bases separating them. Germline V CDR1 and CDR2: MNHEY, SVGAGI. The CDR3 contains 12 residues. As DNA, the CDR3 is TGTGCCAGCACCCCAATCGGGGGTGAGCAGTTCTTC. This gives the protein CASTPIGGEQFF.

The CDR3 is CASSSGAHPAYTF. The CDR3 DNA sequence: TGTGCCAGCAGTTCAGGGGCGCATCCTGCCTACACCTTC. This chain connects TRBV12-3 or TRBV12-4 to TRBJ1-2, with D tentatively TRBD1 (6 bases). With 4 bases removed from V and 10 bases from J, the gap between germline ends came to 16 bases. The CDR3 covers 13 residues.

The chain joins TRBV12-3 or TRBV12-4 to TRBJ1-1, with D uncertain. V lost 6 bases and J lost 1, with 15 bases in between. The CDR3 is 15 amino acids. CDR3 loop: CASSRRDSPNTEAFF. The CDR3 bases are TGTGCCAGCAGCCGAAGGGATTCCCCGAACACTGAAGCTTTCTTT.

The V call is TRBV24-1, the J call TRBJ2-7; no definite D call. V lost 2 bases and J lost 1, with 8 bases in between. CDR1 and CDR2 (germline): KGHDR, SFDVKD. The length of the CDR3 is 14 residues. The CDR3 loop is CATSDSGSSYEQYF. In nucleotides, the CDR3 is TGTGCCACCAGTGATTCCGGGTCTTCCTACGAGCAGTACTTC.

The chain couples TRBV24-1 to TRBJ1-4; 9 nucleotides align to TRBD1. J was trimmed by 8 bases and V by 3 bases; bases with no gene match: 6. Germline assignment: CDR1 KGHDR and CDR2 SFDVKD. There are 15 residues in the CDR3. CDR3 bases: TGTGCCACCAGTGATCCACAGGGGGCAGGCGAAAAACTGTTTTTT. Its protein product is CATSDPQGAGEKLFF.

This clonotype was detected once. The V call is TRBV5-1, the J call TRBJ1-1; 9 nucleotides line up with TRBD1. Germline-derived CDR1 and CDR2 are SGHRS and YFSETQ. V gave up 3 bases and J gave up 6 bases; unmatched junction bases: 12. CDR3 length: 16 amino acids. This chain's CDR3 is CASSSPPGTGSAEAFF. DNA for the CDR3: TGCGCCAGCAGCTCCCCCCCCGGGACAGGGAGCGCTGAAGCTTTCTTT.

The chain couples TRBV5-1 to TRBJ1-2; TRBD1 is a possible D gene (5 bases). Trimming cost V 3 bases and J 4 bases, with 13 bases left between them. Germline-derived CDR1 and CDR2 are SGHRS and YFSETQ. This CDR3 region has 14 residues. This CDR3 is CASSSQTASYGYTF. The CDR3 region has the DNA TGCGCCAGCAGCTCACAGACAGCGTCCTATGGCTACACCTTC.

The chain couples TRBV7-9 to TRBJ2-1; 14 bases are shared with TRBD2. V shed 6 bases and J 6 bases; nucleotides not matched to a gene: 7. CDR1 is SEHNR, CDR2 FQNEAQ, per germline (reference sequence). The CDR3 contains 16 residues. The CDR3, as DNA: TGTGCCAGCAGGGCATATGGGACTAGCGGGAGCAATGAGCAGTTCTTC. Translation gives CASRAYGTSGSNEQFF.

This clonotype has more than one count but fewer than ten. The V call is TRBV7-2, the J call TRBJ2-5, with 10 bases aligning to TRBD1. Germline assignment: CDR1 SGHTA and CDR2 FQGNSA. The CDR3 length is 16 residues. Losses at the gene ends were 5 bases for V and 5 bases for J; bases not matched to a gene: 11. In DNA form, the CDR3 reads TGTGCCAGCAGCCTGGGACAGGGGCTCTCCCAGGAGACCCAGTACTTC. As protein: CASSLGQGLSQETQYF. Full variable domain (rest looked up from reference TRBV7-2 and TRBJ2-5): GAGVSQSPSNKVTEKGKDVELRCDPISGHTALYWYRQSLGQGLEFLIYFQGNSAPDKSGLPSDRFSAERTGGSVSTLTIQRTQQEDSAVYLCASSLGQGLSQETQYFGPGTRLLVL.

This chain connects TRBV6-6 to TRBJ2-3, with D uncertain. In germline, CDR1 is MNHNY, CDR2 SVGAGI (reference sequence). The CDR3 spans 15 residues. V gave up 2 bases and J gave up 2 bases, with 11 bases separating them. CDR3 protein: CASSYQIGSTDTQYF. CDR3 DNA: TGTGCCAGCAGTTACCAGATAGGGTCCACAGATACGCAGTATTTT.

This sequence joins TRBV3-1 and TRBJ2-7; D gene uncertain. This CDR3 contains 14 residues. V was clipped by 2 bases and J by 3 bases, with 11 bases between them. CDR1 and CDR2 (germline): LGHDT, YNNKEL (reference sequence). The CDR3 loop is CASSQKLSNYEQYF. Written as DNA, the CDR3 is TGTGCCAGCAGCCAAAAATTGAGTAACTACGAGCAGTACTTC.

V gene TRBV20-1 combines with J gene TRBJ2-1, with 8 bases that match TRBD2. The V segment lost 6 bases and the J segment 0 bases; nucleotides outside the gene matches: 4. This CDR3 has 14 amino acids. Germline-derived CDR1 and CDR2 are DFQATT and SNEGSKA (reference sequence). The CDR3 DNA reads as TGCAGTGCACACCTAGCGGGCTCCTACAATGAGCAGTTCTTC. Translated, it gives CSAHLAGSYNEQFF.

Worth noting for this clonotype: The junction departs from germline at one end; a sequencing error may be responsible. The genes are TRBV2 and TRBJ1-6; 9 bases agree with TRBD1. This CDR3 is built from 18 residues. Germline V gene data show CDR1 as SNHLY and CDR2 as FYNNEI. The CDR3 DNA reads TGTGCCAGCAGTGAAGCCGGGACAGGGAGCTCCTATGATTCACCCCTCCACTTT. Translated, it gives CASSEAGTGSSYDSPLHF.